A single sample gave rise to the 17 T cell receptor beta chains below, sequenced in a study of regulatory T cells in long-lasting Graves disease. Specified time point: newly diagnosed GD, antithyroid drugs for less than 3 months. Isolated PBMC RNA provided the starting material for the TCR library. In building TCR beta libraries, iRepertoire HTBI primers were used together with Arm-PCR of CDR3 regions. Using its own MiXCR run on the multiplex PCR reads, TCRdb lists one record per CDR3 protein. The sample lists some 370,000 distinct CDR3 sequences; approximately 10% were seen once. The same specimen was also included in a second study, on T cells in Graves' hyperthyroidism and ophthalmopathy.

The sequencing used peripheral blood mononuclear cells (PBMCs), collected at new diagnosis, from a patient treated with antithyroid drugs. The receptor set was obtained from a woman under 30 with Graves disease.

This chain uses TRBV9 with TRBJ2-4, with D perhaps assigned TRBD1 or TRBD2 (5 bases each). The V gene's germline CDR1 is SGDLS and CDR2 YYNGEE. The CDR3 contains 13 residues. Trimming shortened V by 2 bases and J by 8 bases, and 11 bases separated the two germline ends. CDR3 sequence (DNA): TGTGCCAGCAGCGTTTACATGGGGGACATTCAGTACTTC. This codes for CASSVYMGDIQYF. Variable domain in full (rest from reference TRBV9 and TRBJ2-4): DSGVTQTPKHLITATGQRVTLRCSPRSGDLSVYWYQQSLDQGLQFLIQYYNGEERAKGNILERFSAQQFPDLHSELNLSSLELGDSALYFCASSVYMGDIQYFGAGTRLSVL.

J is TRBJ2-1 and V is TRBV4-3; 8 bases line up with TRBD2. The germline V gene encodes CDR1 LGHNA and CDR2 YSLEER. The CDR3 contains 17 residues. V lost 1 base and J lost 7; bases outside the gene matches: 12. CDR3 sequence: CASSQGVGTSVRNEQFF. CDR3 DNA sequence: TGCGCCAGCAGCCAAGGCGTAGGGACTAGTGTCAGGAATGAGCAGTTCTTC.

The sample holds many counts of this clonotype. The CDR3 is CASSLVPGASEQFF. The DNA for the CDR3 is TGTGCCAGCAGCTTAGTTCCAGGGGCAAGTGAGCAGTTCTTC. The chain couples TRBV11-3 to TRBJ2-1; D is perhaps TRBD1 (6 bases). Trimming shortened V by 1 base and J by 9 bases, and 13 bases separated the two germline ends. Germline V gene lookup returns CDR1 SGHNT and CDR2 YENEEA. The CDR3 consists of 14 residues.

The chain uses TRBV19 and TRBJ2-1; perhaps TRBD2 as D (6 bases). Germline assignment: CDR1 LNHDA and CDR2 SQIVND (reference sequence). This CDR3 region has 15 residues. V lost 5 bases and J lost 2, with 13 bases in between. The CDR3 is CASSLGIAAYNEQFF. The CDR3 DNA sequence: TGTGCCAGTAGTTTGGGGATAGCGGCCTACAATGAGCAGTTCTTC.

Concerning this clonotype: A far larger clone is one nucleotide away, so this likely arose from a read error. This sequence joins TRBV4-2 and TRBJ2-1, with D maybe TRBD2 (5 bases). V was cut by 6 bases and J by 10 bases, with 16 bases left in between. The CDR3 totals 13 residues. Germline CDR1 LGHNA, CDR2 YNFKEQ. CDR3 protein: CASSGPLRREQFF. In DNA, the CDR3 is TGTGCCAGCAGTGGTCCTCTTCGGAGGGAGCAGTTCTTC.

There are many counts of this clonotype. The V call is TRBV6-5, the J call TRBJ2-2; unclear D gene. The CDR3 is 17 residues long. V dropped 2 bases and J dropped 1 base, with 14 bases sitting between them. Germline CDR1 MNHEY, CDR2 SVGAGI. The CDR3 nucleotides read TGTGCCAGCAGTTACGGGTGGGGAACCTTGAACACCGGGGAGCTGTTTTTT. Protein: CASSYGWGTLNTGELFF.

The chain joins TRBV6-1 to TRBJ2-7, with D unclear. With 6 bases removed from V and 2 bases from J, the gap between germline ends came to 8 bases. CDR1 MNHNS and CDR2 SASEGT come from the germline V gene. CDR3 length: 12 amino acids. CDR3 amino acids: CASSLLPYEQYF. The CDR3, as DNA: TGTGCCAGCAGCCTCCTACCCTACGAGCAGTACTTC.

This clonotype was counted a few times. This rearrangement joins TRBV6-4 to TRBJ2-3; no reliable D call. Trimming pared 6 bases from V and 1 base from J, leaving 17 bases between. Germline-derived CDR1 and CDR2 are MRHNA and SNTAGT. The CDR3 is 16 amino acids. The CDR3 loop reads CASSSSRWGGTDTQYF. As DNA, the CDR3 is TGTGCCAGCAGCTCCTCCCGATGGGGTGGCACAGATACGCAGTATTTT.

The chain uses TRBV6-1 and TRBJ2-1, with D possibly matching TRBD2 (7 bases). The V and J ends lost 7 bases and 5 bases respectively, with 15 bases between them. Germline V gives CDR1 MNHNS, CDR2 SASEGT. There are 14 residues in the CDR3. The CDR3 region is CASKKGGGDNEQFF. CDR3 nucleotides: TGTGCCAGCAAGAAGGGGGGGGGGGACAATGAGCAGTTCTTC.

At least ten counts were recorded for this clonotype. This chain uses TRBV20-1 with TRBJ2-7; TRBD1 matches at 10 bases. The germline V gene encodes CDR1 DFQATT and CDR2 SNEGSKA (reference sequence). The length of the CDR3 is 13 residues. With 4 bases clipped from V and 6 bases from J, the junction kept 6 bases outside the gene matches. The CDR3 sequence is CSANRDRGTEQYV. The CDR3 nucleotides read TGCAGTGCTAACCGGGACAGGGGAACCGAGCAGTACGTC.

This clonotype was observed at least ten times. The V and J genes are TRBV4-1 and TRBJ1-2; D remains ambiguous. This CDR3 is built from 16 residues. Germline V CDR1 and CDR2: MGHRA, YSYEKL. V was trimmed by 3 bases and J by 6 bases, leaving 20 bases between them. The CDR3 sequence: CASSQDQFGITNGYTF. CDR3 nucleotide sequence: TGCGCCAGCAGCCAGGATCAGTTCGGGATAACTAATGGCTACACCTTC.

The CDR3 DNA reads TGTGCCATCAAAGGGGACCGGGCCAGGTCCTACAATGAGCAGTTCTTC. This sequence encodes CAIKGDRARSYNEQFF. The chain has TRBV10-3 and TRBJ2-1; D is perhaps TRBD1 or TRBD2 (5 bases each). The germline V gene has CDR1 ENHRY and CDR2 SYGVKD. V shed 7 bases and J shed 1 base, with 17 bases lying between them. The length of the CDR3 is 16 residues.

In DNA form, the CDR3 reads TGCGCCAGCAGCCCGGAAGGCAGCTCCTACGAGCAGTACGTC. Translated: CASSPEGSSYEQYV. The chain recombines TRBV5-1 with TRBJ2-7; D ambiguous. Germline V lookup: CDR1 SGHRS, CDR2 YFSETQ. This CDR3 comprises 14 residues. Trimming cost V 4 bases and J 0 bases, with 11 bases left between them.

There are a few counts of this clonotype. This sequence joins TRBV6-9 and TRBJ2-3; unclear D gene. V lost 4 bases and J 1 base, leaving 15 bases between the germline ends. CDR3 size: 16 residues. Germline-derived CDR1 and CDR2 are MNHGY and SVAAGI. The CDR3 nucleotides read TGTGCCAGCAGTTTAGGGTTATGGTCCGGCACAGATACGCAGTATTTT. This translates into CASSLGLWSGTDTQYF.

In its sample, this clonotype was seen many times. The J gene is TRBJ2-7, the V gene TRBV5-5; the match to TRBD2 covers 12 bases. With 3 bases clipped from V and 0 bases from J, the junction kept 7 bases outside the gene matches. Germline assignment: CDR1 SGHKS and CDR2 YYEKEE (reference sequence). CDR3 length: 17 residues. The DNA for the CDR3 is TGTGCCAGCAGCTCACGCCGGACTAGCGGGGCCTCCTACGAGCAGTACTTC. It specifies CASSSRRTSGASYEQYF. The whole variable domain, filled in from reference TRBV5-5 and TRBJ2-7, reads DAGVTQSPTHLIKTRGQQVTLRCSPISGHKSVSWYQQVLGQGPQFIFQYYEKEERGRGNFPDRFSARQFPNYSSELNVNALLLGDSALYLCASSSRRTSGASYEQYFGPGTRLTVT.

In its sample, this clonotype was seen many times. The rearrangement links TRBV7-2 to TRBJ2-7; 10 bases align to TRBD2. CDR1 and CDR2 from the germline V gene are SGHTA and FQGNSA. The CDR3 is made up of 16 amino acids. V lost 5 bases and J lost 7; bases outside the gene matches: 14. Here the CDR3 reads CASSPYYLAGVGEQYF. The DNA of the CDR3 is TGTGCCAGCAGCCCATACTATCTAGCGGGAGTCGGGGAGCAGTACTTC.

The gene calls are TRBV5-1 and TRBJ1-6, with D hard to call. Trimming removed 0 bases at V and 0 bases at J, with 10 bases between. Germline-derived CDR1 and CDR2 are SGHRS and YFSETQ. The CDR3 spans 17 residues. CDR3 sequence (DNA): TGCGCCAGCAGCTTGGACCCCGGCAGCTCCTATAATTCACCCCTCCACTTT. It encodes CASSLDPGSSYNSPLHF.